Below are 15 T cell receptor beta chains sequenced from a single sample in a study of cytomegalovirus exposure and HLA in healthy donors. The PCR was carried out with 60 Vbeta primers and 13 Jbeta primers. Some clones are missing from TCRdb's copy, which holds only in-frame ones; the method was immunoSEQ multiplex PCR. This sample's table has some 70,000 clones. Sequencing was done on a sample of PBMCs. All receptors come from a man aged 40-50 years in good health and CMV-seronegative.

The rearrangement joins TRBV5-1 to TRBJ1-2; TRBD1 might be the D (5 bases). V lost 2 bases to trimming and J lost 3 bases, with 14 bases between them. This CDR3 is 15 amino acids long. Per the germline V gene, CDR1 is SGHRS and CDR2 is YFSETQ. CDR3 nucleotide sequence: TGCGCCAGCAGCTTCGGGGGACCCCGTGACTATGGCTACACCTTC. This translates into CASSFGGPRDYGYTF.

The chain carries TRBV5-1 and TRBJ2-1; the D gene is possibly TRBD2 (5 bases). Germline assignment: CDR1 SGHRS and CDR2 YFSETQ. The CDR3 is 18 residues long. V lost 2 bases, J lost 0 bases, and 18 bases lay in between. The CDR3 region has the DNA TGCGCCAGCAGCTTTCGGGAACCGCAATCCTTCTCCTACAATGAGCAGTTCTTC. This codes for CASSFREPQSFSYNEQFF.

This chain links TRBV11-2 with TRBJ2-7; 7 nucleotides line up with TRBD2. The CDR3 covers 15 residues. V gave up 5 bases and J gave up 0 bases; unmatched junction bases: 7. Germline V gene data show CDR1 as SGHAT and CDR2 as FQNNGV. The CDR3 coding sequence is TGTGCCAGCAGCACCCTAGCGGAGAGCTCCTACGAGCAGTACTTC. It specifies CASSTLAESSYEQYF. The variable domain in full, with the rest retrieved from reference TRBV11-2 and TRBJ2-7, is EAGVAQSPRYKIIEKRQSVAFWCNPISGHATLYWYQQILGQGPKLLIQFQNNGVVDDSQLPKDRFSAERLKGVDSTLKIQPAKLEDSAVYLCASSTLAESSYEQYFGPGTRLTVT.

The chain joins TRBV18 to TRBJ1-5; 8 nucleotides line up with TRBD1. CDR1 and CDR2 (germline): KGHSH, LQKENI. The V gene end was trimmed by 3 bases and the J gene end by 1 base; junction bases not matched to a gene: 2. The CDR3 is 15 residues long. DNA for the CDR3: TGTGCCAGCTCACCTGGACAGGGAAGCAATCAGCCCCAGCATTTT. Encoded protein: CASSPGQGSNQPQHF. Using reference TRBV18 and TRBJ1-5 for the parts outside the CDR3, the full variable domain is NAGVMQNPRHLVRRRGQEARLRCSPMKGHSHVYWYRQLPEEGLKFMVYLQKENIIDESGMPKERFSAEFPKEGPSILRIQQVVRGDSAAYFCASSPGQGSNQPQHFGDGTRLSIL.

This rearrangement joins TRBV7-3 to TRBJ1-1; 8 bases fit TRBD1. CDR1 SGHTA and CDR2 FQGTGA come from the germline V gene. Trimming at V came to 3 bases and at J to 8 bases, leaving 5 bases not matched to a gene. The CDR3 is made up of 13 amino acids. The CDR3 here is CASSLTGAPEAFF. The CDR3 coding sequence is TGTGCCAGCAGCTTGACAGGGGCCCCCGAAGCTTTCTTT.

This chain joins TRBV30 and TRBJ2-6, with TRBD1 identical over 8 bases. This CDR3 comprises 14 residues. With V trimmed by 4 bases and J by 3 bases, 2 bases remained unmatched. CDR1 is GTSNPN, CDR2 SVGIG, per germline (reference sequence). DNA for the CDR3: TGTGCCTGGACAGGGGGCGGTGGGGCCAACGTCCTGACTTTC. Translation: CAWTGGGGANVLTF.

The rearrangement uses TRBV7-9 and TRBJ1-5, with 10 bases identical to TRBD1. The length of the CDR3 is 16 residues. Germline-derived CDR1 and CDR2 are SEHNR and FQNEAQ (reference sequence). With 1 base clipped from V and 2 bases from J, the junction kept 2 bases outside the gene matches. This chain's CDR3 is CASSLGTGGGNQPQHF. CDR3 sequence (DNA): TGTGCCAGCAGCTTAGGGACAGGGGGTGGCAATCAGCCCCAGCATTTT.

V gene TRBV6-5 combines with J gene TRBJ2-5; 8 bases map to TRBD1. V was clipped by 5 bases and J by 4 bases; unmatched bases: 3. The CDR3 is made up of 13 amino acids. Germline V gene lookup returns CDR1 MNHEY and CDR2 SVGAGI. The CDR3 sequence is CASSEGQGETQYF. For the CDR3, the DNA is TGTGCCAGCAGTGAAGGACAGGGAGAGACCCAGTACTTC.

J is TRBJ2-1 and V is TRBV30, with a tentative D call TRBD1 (5 bases). From germline, CDR1 is GTSNPN and CDR2 SVGIG (reference sequence). The CDR3 sequence is 13 residues long. V dropped 2 bases and J dropped 5 bases, with 10 bases sitting between them. CDR3 coding DNA: TGTGCCTGGAGTCGGACAACGAACAATGAGCAGTTCTTC. Its translation: CAWSRTTNNEQFF.

This clone shows up as medium-sized (0.01 to 0.1%) by frequency. The V gene is TRBV28, the J gene TRBJ1-1, with 9 bases aligning to TRBD1. The CDR3 totals 18 residues. The V gene end was trimmed by 2 bases and the J gene end by 0 bases; junction bases not matched to a gene: 10. The germline gives CDR1 MDHEN, CDR2 SYDVKM. The CDR3 loop reads CASSLGGGGQGMNTEAFF. Written as DNA, the CDR3 is TGTGCCAGCAGTTTAGGGGGGGGAGGACAGGGGATGAACACTGAAGCTTTCTTT.

CDR3 sequence: CASSYRPDRGSPLHF. The CDR3 DNA reads TGTGCCAGCAGTTACCGGCCGGACAGGGGTTCACCCCTCCACTTT. The J gene is TRBJ1-6, the V gene TRBV6-5; TRBD1 matches at 9 bases. The CDR3 has 15 residues. CDR1 and CDR2 from the germline V gene are MNHEY and SVGAGI. V lost 2 bases to trimming and J lost 9 bases; unmatched junction nucleotides: 5.

V gene TRBV6-6 combines with J gene TRBJ1-5; possible D gene TRBD1, 5 bases. Germline CDR1 is MNHNY and CDR2 is SVGAGI (reference sequence). The CDR3 runs to 15 residues. V dropped 0 bases and J dropped 1 base, with 7 bases sitting between them. CDR3 bases: TGTGCCAGCAGTTACTCCGGACAAAGCAATCAGCCCCAGCATTTT. This sequence encodes CASSYSGQSNQPQHF.

The rearrangement uses TRBV2 and TRBJ1-5; TRBD1 agrees at 10 bases. The germline gives CDR1 SNHLY, CDR2 FYNNEI. This CDR3 has 14 amino acids. V was clipped by 5 bases and J by 6 bases; unmatched bases: 4. This chain's CDR3 is CASSRRDRGQPQHF. In nucleotides, the CDR3 is TGTGCCAGCAGTAGACGGGACAGGGGTCAGCCCCAGCATTTT.

The chain has TRBV5-1 and TRBJ2-3; TRBD2 aligns across 12 bases. CDR3 length equals 17 residues. CDR1 and CDR2 from the germline V gene are SGHRS and YFSETQ. The trim removed 4 bases at V and 2 bases at J, leaving 8 bases unmatched. This chain's CDR3 is CASSALLAGGVTDTQYF. CDR3 coding DNA: TGCGCCAGCAGCGCATTACTAGCGGGGGGTGTCACAGATACGCAGTATTTT.

Remarks on this clone: The sample carries other DNA sequences with the same CDR3. The J gene is TRBJ1-6, the V gene TRBV30; D is unresolved. This CDR3 region has 13 residues. V lost 2 bases, J lost 7 bases, and 9 bases lay in between. Germline lookup yields CDR1 GTSNPN and CDR2 SVGIG (reference sequence). The CDR3 DNA reads TGTGCCTGGAGTCCAAGAGGCAATTCACCCCTCCACTTT. It encodes CAWSPRGNSPLHF.